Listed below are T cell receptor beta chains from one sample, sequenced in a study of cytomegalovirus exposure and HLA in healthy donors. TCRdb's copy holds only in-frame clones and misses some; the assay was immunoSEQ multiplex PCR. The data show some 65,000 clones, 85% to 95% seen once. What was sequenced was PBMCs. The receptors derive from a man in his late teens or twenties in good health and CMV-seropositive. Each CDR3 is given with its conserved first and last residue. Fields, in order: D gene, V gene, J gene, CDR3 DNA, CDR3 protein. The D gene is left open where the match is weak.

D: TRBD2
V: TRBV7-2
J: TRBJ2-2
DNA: TGTGCCAGCAGCTCGGGGACTAGCGGCGGGGTAAACACCGGGGAGCTGTTTTTT
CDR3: CASSSGTSGGVNTGELFF

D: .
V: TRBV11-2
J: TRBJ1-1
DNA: TGTGCCAGCAGCTTAGGGAGGGGGGGCCTTAACACTGAAGCTTTCTTT
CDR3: CASSLGRGGLNTEAFF

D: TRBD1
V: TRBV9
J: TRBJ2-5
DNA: TGTGCCAGCAGCGTAGAAGGGGGCTGGGAGACCCAGTACTTC
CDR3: CASSVEGGWETQYF

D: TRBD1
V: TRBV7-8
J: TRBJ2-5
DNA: TGTGCCAGCAGCCTCACGACAGGGTCCGAGACCCAGTACTTC
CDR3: CASSLTTGSETQYF

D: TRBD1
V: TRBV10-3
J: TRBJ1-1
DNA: TGTGCCATCAGTGAAAGACAGGGGGGCACTGAAGCTTTCTTT
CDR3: CAISERQGGTEAFF

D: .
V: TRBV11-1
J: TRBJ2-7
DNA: TGTGCCAGCAGCTCAGGGATTACCTACGAGCAGTACTTC
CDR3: CASSSGITYEQYF

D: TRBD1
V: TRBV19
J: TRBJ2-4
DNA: TGTGCCAGTAGTATTACAGGGGGCCTAGCCAAAAACATTCAGTACTTC
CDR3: CASSITGGLAKNIQYF

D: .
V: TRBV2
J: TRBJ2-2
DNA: TGTGCCAGCAACAGGCAGGCCGGCACCGGGGAGCTGTTTTTT
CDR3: CASNRQAGTGELFF

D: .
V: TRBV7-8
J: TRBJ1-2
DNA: TGTGCCAGCGCGACAGAACAGAATAACTATGGCTACACCTTC
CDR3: CASATEQNNYGYTF

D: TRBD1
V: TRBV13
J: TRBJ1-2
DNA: TGTGCCAGCAGTGAATCCAGGGGGCAACTCTATGGCTACACCTTC
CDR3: CASSESRGQLYGYTF

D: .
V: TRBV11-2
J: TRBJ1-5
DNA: TGTGCCAGCAGCACGGAGTTTAATAGCAATCAGCCCCAGCATTTT
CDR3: CASSTEFNSNQPQHF

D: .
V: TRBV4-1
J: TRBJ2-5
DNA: TGCGCCAGCAGCCACGGTAGCGTGGGGGGAAAGACCCAGTACTTC
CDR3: CASSHGSVGGKTQYF

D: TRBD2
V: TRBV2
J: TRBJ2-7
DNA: TGTGCCAGCAGTAAGGGACTAGCCGTGTACGAGCAGTACTTC
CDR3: CASSKGLAVYEQYF

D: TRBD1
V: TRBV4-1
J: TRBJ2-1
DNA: TGCGCCAGCAGCCTCAAACAACCGGGACAGGGACGCAATGAGCAGTTCTTC
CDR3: CASSLKQPGQGRNEQFF

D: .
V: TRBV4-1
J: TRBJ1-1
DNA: TGCGCCAGCAGCCAAGGGCAGGGTAACACTGAAGCTTTCTTT
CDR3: CASSQGQGNTEAFF

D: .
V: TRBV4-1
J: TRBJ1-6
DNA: TGCGCCAGCAGCCCCCGGGATAATAATTCACCCCTCCACTTT
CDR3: CASSPRDNNSPLHF

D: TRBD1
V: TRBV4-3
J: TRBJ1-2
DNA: TGCGCCAGCAGCCAAGACCCGGGACAGTCTTCCGGCTACACCTTC
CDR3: CASSQDPGQSSGYTF

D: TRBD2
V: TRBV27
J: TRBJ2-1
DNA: TGTGCCAGCAGTTTAATAGCGGGGTCTGAGCAGTTCTTC
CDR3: CASSLIAGSEQFF

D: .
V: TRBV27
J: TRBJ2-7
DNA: TGTGCCAGCCGCGCGCGGGACTCAGCGGGCCCCTACGAGCAGTACTTC
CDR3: CASRARDSAGPYEQYF

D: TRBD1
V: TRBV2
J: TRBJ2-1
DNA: TGTGCCAGCAGTGCTGGGACAGGGGGCGAAGAATCCTACAATGAGCAGTTCTTC
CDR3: CASSAGTGGEESYNEQFF

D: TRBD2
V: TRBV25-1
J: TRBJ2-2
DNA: TGTGCCAGCAGTCCCCGGGGGGGATTGGGGGAGCTGTTTTTT
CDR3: CASSPRGGLGELFF

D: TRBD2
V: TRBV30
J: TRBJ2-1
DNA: TGTGCCTGGGCCCCAGGAGCGGGGGCCCAGGGGGAGCAGTTCTTC
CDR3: CAWAPGAGAQGEQFF

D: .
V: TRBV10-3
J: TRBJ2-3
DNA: TGTGCCATCAGTGAGTCGAGGCAGGGAGGAGATACGCAGTATTTT
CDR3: CAISESRQGGDTQYF

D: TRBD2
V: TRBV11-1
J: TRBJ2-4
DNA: TGTGCCAGCAGCTCGGGGGGACTAGCGGGACGTAAAAACATTCAGTACTTC
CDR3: CASSSGGLAGRKNIQYF

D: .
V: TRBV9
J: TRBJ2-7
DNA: TGTGCCAGCAGCGTAGGCGGCAGTTCCTACGAGCAGTACTTC
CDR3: CASSVGGSSYEQYF

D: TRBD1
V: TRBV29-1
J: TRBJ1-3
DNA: TGCAGCGTTGTGGACAGGGCTTGGGGAAGCTCTGGAAACACCATATATTTT
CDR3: CSVVDRAWGSSGNTIYF

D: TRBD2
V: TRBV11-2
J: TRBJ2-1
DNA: TGTGCCAGCAGCTCTACAAACGGACTAGCGGGGGCGTCGTGGCAGTTCTTC
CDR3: CASSSTNGLAGASWQFF

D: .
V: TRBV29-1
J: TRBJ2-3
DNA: TGCAGCGTTAGGTTTGGAGGCACGCAGTATTTT
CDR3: CSVRFGGTQYF

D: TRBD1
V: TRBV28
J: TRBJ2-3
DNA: TGTGCCAGCAGTTTATTAGGCGGAACCGGGACAGGGGAAAACACAGATACGCAGTATTTT
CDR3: CASSLLGGTGTGENTDTQYF

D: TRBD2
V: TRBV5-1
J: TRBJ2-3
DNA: TGCGCCAGCAGCATTGGGACTAGCGGGAGGGCCGGGTCGGGCACAGATACGCAGTATTTT
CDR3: CASSIGTSGRAGSGTDTQYF

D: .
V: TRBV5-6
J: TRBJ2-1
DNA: TGTGCCAGCAGCCCCGGAGGCTCCTACAATGAGCAGTTCTTC
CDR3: CASSPGGSYNEQFF

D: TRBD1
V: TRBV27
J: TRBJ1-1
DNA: TGTGCCAGCAGGTGGACAGGCGCCACTGAAGCTTTCTTT
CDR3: CASRWTGATEAFF